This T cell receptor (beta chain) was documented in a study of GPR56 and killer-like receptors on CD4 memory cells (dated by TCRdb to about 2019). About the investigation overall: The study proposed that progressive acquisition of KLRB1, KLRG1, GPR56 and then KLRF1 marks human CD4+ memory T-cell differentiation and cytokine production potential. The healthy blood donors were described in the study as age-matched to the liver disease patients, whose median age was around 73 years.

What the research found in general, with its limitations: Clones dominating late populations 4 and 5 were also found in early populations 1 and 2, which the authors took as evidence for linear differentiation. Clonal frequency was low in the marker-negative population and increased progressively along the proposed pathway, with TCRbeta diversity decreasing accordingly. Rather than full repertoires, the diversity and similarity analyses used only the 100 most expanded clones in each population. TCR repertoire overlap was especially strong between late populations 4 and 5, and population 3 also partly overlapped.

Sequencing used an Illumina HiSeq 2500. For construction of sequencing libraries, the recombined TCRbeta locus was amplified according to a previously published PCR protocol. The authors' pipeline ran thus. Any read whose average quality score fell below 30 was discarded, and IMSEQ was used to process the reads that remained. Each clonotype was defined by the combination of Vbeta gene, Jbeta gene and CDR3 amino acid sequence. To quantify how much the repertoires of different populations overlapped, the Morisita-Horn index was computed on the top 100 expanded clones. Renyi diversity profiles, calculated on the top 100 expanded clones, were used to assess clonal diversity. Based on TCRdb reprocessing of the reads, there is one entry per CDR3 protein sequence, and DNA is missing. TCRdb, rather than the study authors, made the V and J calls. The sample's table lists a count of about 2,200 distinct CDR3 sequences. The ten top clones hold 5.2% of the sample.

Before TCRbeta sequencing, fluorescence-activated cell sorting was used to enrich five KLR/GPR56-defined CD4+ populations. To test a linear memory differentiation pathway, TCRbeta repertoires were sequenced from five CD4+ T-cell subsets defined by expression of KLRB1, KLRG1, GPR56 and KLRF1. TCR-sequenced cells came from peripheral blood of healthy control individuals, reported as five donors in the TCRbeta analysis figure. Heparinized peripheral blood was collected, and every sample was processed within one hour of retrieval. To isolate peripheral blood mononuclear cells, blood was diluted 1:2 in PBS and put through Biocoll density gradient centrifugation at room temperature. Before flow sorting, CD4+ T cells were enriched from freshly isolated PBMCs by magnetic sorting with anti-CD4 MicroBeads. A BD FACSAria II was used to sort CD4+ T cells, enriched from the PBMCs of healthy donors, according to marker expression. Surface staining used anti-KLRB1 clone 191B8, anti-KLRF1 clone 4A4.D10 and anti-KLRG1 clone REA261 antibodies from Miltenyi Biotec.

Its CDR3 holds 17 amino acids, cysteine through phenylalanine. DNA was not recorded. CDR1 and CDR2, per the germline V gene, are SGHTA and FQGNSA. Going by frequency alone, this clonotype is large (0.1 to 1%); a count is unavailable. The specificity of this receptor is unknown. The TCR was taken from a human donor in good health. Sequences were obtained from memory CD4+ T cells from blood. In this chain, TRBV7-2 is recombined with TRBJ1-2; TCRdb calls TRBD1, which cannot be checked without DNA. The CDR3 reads CASSGQSLPIPRYGYTF.